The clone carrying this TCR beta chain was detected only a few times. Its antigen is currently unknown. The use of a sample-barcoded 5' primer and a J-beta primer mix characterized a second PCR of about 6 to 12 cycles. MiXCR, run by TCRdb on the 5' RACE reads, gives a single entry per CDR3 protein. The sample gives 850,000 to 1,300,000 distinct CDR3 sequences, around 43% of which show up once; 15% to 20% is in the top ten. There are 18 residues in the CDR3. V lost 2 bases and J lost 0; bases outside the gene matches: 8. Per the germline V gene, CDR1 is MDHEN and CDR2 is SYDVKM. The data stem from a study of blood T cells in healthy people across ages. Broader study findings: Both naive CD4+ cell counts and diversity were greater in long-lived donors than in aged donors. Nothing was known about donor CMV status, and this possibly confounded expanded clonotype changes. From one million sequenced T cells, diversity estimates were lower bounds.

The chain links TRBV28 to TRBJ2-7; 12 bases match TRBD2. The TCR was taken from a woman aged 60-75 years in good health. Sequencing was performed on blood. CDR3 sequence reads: CASSLTTSGRHSSYEQYF. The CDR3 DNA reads TGTGCCAGCAGTTTAACCACTAGCGGGAGGCACAGCTCCTACGAGCAGTACTTC.